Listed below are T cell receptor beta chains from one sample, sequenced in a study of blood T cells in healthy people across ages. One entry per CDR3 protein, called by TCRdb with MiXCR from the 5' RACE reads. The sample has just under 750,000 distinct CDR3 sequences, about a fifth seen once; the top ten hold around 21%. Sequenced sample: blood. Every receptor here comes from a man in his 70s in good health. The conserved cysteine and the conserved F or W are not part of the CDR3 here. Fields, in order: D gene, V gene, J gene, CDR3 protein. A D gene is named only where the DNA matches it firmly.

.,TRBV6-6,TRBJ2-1,ASTHPTGHEQF
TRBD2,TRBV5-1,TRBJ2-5,ASRGLVAGAETQY
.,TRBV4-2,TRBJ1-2,ASSQQRTANYGYT
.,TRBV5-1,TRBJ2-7,ASSQRGQIYEQY
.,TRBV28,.,ANSLSWNRAETQY
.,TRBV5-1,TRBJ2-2,ASSFDGVNTGELF
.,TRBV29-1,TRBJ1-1,SVDADWGKTEAF
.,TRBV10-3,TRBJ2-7,ATTTETLVGYEQY
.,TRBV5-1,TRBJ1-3,ASSLAGRSSGNTIY
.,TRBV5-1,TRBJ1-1,ASSFGGASVNTEAF
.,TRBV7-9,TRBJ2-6,ASSYPGTGANVLT
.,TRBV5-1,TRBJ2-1,ASSLVAQGNEQF
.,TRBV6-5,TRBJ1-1,ASSYADAGSFGGAL
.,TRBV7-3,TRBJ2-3,ASSLSLGPTQY
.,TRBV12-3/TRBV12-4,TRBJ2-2,ASSFRRSTGELF
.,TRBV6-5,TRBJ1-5,ATNGGGDQPQH
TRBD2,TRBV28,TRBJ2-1,ASSTGLAGAKGEQF
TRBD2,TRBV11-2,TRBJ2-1,ASIRTSHNEQF
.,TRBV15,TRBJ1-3,ATSRDYGSQDSGNTIY
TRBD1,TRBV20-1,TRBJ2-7,SARSTGTSRLEQY
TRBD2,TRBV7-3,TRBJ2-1,ASSLQRDLGNEQF
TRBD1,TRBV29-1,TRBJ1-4,SVGQGSANEKLF
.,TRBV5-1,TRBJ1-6,ASSLAGLGSPLH
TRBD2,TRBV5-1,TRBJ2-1,AGSLLAGGKNEQF
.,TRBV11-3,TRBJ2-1,ASAPGFRNEQF
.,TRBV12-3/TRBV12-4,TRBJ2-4,ASSLEPLAKNIQY
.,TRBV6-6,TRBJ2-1,ASSYGSGSYNEQF
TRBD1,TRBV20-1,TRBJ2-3,SAGQAITDTQY
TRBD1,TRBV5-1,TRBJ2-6,ASSSGQGVPGANVLT
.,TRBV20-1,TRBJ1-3,SAREGASSGNTIY
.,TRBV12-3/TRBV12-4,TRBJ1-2,ASSDDGDHYGYT
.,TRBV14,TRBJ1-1,ASSQALQPNTEAF
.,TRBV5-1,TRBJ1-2,ASSLEVNPNYGYT
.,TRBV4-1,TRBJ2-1,ASSPTWAGVSSYNEQF
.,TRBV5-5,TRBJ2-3,ASSLKRAGLGTDTQY
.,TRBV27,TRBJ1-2,ASRQTGTPGYT
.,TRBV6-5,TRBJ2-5,ASSYSRTAETQY
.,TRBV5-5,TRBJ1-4,ASSSGTLNEKLF
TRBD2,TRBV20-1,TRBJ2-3,SAGGLAGPTDTQY
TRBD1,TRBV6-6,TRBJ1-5,ASSYRTGGNQPQH
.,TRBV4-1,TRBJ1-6,ASSQDHTYNSPLH
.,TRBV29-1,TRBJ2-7,SVDSPTTGPHGYEQY
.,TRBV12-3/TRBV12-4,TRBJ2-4,ASSLSASRNIQY
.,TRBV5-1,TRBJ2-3,ASSLGIPTDTQY
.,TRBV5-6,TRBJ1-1,ASSLAGRQNTEAF
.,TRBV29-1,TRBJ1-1,SVVSGRTEAF
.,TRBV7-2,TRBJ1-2,ASSPRVLGGYT
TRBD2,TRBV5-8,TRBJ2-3,ASSFRLAGMGDTQY
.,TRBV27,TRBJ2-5,ASSSFLSGRETQY
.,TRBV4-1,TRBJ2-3,ASSQEDTAADTQY
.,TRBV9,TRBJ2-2,ASSVDPRLGPTGELF
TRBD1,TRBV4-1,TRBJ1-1,ASSQGRGVEAF
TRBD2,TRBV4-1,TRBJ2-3,ASSQDSSGGFDTQY
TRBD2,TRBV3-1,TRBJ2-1,ASSHLPGTGGLWKNEQF